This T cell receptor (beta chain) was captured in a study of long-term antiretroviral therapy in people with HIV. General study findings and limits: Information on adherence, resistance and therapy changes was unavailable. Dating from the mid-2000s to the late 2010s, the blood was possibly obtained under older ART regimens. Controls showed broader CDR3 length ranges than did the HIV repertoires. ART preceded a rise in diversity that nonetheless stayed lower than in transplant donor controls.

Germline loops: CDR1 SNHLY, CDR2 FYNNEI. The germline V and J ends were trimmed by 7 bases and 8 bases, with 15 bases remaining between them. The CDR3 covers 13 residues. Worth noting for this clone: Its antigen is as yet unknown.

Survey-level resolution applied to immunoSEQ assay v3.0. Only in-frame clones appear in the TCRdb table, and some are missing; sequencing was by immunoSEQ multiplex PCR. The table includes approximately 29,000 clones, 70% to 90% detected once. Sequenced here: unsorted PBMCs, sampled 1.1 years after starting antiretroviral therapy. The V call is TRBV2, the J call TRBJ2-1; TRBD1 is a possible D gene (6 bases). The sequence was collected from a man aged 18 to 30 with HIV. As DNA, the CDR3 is TGTGCCAGCACCTCCCAGGGGTGGGATGAGCAGTTCTTC. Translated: CASTSQGWDEQFF.